This T cell receptor (beta chain) comes out of a study of blood T cell repertoires in COVID-19. About the study: Acute and convalescent COVID-19 samples came from the United States, Italy and Spain.

The CDR3 loop spans 13 amino acids. CDR1 is GTSNPN, CDR2 SVGIG, per germline (reference sequence). V lost 0 bases, J lost 1 base, and 6 bases lay in between. In the authors' workflow: Amplification of reference gene primers provided the estimated nucleated cell counts. Repertoires were generated with immunoSEQ multiplex PCR, while TCRdb's copy carries only in-frame clones and drops some. The V and J calls and clone size come from that table; D and trimming were worked out from the DNA. The table has about 250,000 clones, approximately 85% seen once; the top ten hold approximately 9.6%. The chain uses TRBV30 and TRBJ1-2; no clear D gene. Sequencing used PBMCs or T cells enriched from blood (not recorded which). The receptor comes from a woman aged 50 to 60 with acute COVID-19. The CDR3 reads CAWSVEVNYGYTF. CDR3 nucleotides: TGTGCCTGGAGTGTTGAGGTTAACTATGGCTACACCTTC.